This TCR beta chain was observed in a study of identical twins. General study findings and limits: High-abundance cord blood beta clonotypes had fewer insertions; memory repertoires showed none.

CDR1 is SGHRS and CDR2 is YFSETQ in the germline V gene. The CDR3 has 16 amino acids. V shed 2 bases and J shed 2 bases, with 15 bases lying between them. All donors were healthy Caucasians. A universal primer site was added by template switching, and unique molecular identifiers were carried by the cDNA. Via MiXCR, TCRdb re-called the 5' RACE reads, giving one row per CDR3 protein. The sample yields more than 350,000 distinct CDR3 sequences, about 10% seen once. Comment on this clonotype: What it recognizes is unknown.

This sequence was found in a woman between 50 and 59 years old in good health. This chain links TRBV5-1 with TRBJ2-3; D may match TRBD1 or TRBD2 (5 bases each). Sequenced material: naive T cells sorted from blood. As DNA, the CDR3 is TGCGCCAGCAGCTTAAAGCTGGGACCAGACACAGATACGCAGTATTTT. Amino acid sequence: CASSLKLGPDTDTQYF.